This entry lists 27 T cell receptor beta chains sequenced from one sample in a study of blood T cell repertoires in COVID-19. Sequencing was performed with immunoSEQ multiplex PCR; in TCRdb, only in-frame clones are kept and a portion is missing. The sample lists under 95,000 clones; around nine tenths were seen once. The sample taken for sequencing was peripheral blood. Every receptor here comes from a middle-aged man with acute or convalescent COVID-19.

The chain carries TRBV2 and TRBJ2-5; possible D gene TRBD1, 6 bases. Germline lookup yields CDR1 SNHLY and CDR2 FYNNEI. CDR3 length: 13 amino acids. V lost 3 bases and J lost 4, with 9 bases in between. The CDR3 DNA reads as TGTGCCAGCAGTGACAACAGGGCAGAGACCCAGTACTTC. Residues: CASSDNRAETQYF.

The V and J genes are TRBV30 and TRBJ2-7; D is possibly TRBD2 (6 bases). Germline CDR1 reads GTSNPN; CDR2 reads SVGIG (reference sequence). The CDR3 is 13 residues long. V was trimmed by 2 bases and J by 3 bases, leaving 11 bases between them. The CDR3 region is CAWSRNSGYEQYF. For the CDR3, the DNA is TGTGCCTGGAGTAGGAATAGCGGCTACGAGCAGTACTTC. Using reference TRBV30 and TRBJ2-7 for the parts outside the CDR3, the full variable domain is SQTIHQWPATLVQPVGSPLSLECTVEGTSNPNLYWYRQAAGRGLQLLFYSVGIGQISSEVPQNLSASRPQDRQFILSSKKLLLSDSGFYLCAWSRNSGYEQYFGPGTRLTVT.

The rearrangement links TRBV3-1 (or the pseudogene TRBV3-2) to TRBJ1-1, with 7 bases aligning to TRBD1. With 0 bases clipped from V and 5 bases from J, the junction kept 0 bases outside the gene matches. Germline V CDR1 and CDR2: LGHDT, YNNKEL (reference sequence). The CDR3 covers 13 residues. In DNA, the CDR3 is TGTGCCAGCAGCCAAGACAGGGGGACTGAAGCTTTCTTT. Protein: CASSQDRGTEAFF.

This rearrangement joins TRBV7-7 to TRBJ2-1; 8 bases match TRBD2. CDR1 is SSHAT, CDR2 FNYEAQ, per germline (reference sequence). The CDR3 loop spans 16 amino acids. With V trimmed by 7 bases and J by 4 bases, 12 bases remained unmatched. The CDR3 bases are TGTGCCAGCAATCCCGATGGAACTAGCGGATACAATGAGCAGTTCTTC. This encodes CASNPDGTSGYNEQFF.

This clone was seen a few times. The chain carries TRBV15 and TRBJ1-5; TRBD1 might be the D (5 bases). This CDR3 has 14 residues. Germline loops: CDR1 LNHNV, CDR2 YYDKDF (reference sequence). Trimming left V 0 bases short and J 6 bases short, with 9 bases between. The DNA for the CDR3 is TGTGCCACCAGCAGAGACAGGGTGAGTCAGCCCCAGCATTTT. Its protein is CATSRDRVSQPQHF.

The CDR3 coding sequence is TGTGCCAGCAACGGTGGGAACACTGAAGCTTTCTTT. Translation: CASNGGNTEAFF. This chain joins TRBV13 and TRBJ1-1; D is unresolved. The CDR3 is 12 amino acids. Germline CDR1 PRHDT, CDR2 FYEKMQ (reference sequence). V was clipped by 7 bases and J by 1 base, with 7 bases between them. The variable domain in full, completed from reference TRBV13 and TRBJ1-1, reads AAGVIQSPRHLIKEKRETATLKCYPIPRHDTVYWYQQGPGQDPQFLISFYEKMQSDKGSIPDRFSAQQFSDYHSELNMSSLELGDSALYFCASNGGNTEAFFGQGTRLTVV.

The rearrangement uses TRBV11-3 and TRBJ2-1; a weak D match, TRBD1 (6 bases). V was shortened by 6 bases and J by 0 bases, with 18 bases between the two germline ends. Germline V gives CDR1 SGHNT, CDR2 YENEEA. CDR3 length: 17 amino acids. The CDR3 protein is CASSQTDRWDSYNEQFF. The CDR3 DNA reads as TGTGCCAGCAGTCAAACCGACAGGTGGGACTCCTACAATGAGCAGTTCTTC.

This clone was observed once. The chain recombines TRBV11-2 with TRBJ2-7; 10 bases are a match to TRBD1. The V segment lost 5 bases and the J segment 2 bases; nucleotides outside the gene matches: 3. Germline loops: CDR1 SGHAT, CDR2 FQNNGV. This CDR3 contains 14 residues. The CDR3: CASSLGQGAYEQYF. The CDR3 nucleotides are TGTGCCAGCAGCCTAGGACAGGGGGCCTACGAGCAGTACTTC.

The rearrangement uses TRBV5-1 and TRBJ2-3; 9 nucleotides line up with TRBD2. Unmatched junction bases numbered 5, after V lost 3 bases and J lost 6 bases. This CDR3 spans 14 amino acids. Germline CDR1 reads SGHRS; CDR2 reads YFSETQ. CDR3 DNA sequence: TGCGCCAGCAGCTCGAGGACTAGCGAGGATACGCAGTATTTT. It encodes CASSSRTSEDTQYF.

The chain employs TRBV7-9 and TRBJ2-5; 8 bases line up with TRBD1. Germline V CDR1 and CDR2: SEHNR, FQNEAQ (reference sequence). V lost 5 bases to trimming and J lost 6 bases; unmatched junction nucleotides: 11. This CDR3 comprises 15 residues. The CDR3 bases are TGTGCCAGCAGCCTCTGGACAGGGCCTGGCAAGACCCAGTACTTC. Translated, it gives CASSLWTGPGKTQYF.

This clone is a singleton in its sample. The CDR3 nucleotides read TGTGCCAGCAGCCAATACTCACCAGGGGCTTACTACAATGAGCAGTTCTTC. Protein: CASSQYSPGAYYNEQFF. The chain couples TRBV11-3 to TRBJ2-1; perhaps TRBD1 as D (6 bases). The CDR3 is made up of 17 amino acids. V lost 5 bases and J lost 3, with 20 bases in between. Germline lookup yields CDR1 SGHNT and CDR2 YENEEA. Drawing the rest from reference TRBV11-3 and TRBJ2-1, the complete variable domain is EAGVVQSPRYKIIEKKQPVAFWCNPISGHNTLYWYLQNLGQGPELLIRYENEEAVDDSQLPKDRFSAERLKGVDSTLKIQPAELGDSAVYLCASSQYSPGAYYNEQFFGPGTRLTVL.

The chain recombines TRBV27 with TRBJ2-1; D possibly corresponds to TRBD2 (6 bases). The germline V gene encodes CDR1 MNHEY and CDR2 SMNVEV (reference sequence). The CDR3 sequence is 16 residues long. Trimming removed 2 bases at V and 4 bases at J, with 15 bases between. Written as DNA, the CDR3 is TGTGCCAGCAGTTTAGGCGGGAACCTCGCTTACAATGAGCAGTTCTTC. Its translation is CASSLGGNLAYNEQFF.

The chain is built from TRBV19 and TRBJ2-7; TRBD2 is a possible D gene (6 bases). Germline V gene lookup returns CDR1 LNHDA and CDR2 SQIVND (reference sequence). The CDR3 has 14 residues. V was trimmed by 1 base and J by 2 bases, leaving 9 bases between them. CDR3 sequence (DNA): TGTGCCAGTAGTATAGGGAGCGGGCCCTACGAGCAGTACTTC. Amino acids: CASSIGSGPYEQYF.

The chain couples TRBV19 to TRBJ2-3; D is perhaps TRBD1 (5 bases). Deletions cut 4 bases from V and 2 bases from J, with 16 bases between. CDR3 size: 16 residues. The germline CDR1 and CDR2 sequences are LNHDA and SQIVND (reference sequence). CDR3 sequence reads: CASSKVGLRYTDTQYF. The CDR3 DNA sequence: TGTGCCAGTAGTAAGGTGGGGCTACGTTACACAGATACGCAGTATTTT.

The rearrangement uses TRBV10-3 and TRBJ2-7; 8 nucleotides agree with TRBD2. CDR3 length: 13 residues. Trimming took 11 bases from V and 0 from J; bases not matched to a gene: 6. CDR1 and CDR2 (germline): ENHRY, SYGVKD. For the CDR3, the DNA is TGTGCCGCCCATAGCGGGGACTCCTACGAGCAGTACTTC. The encoded protein is CAAHSGDSYEQYF.

The chain has TRBV18 and TRBJ1-5; TRBD1 agrees at 7 bases. The CDR3 consists of 16 residues. Losses at the gene ends were 4 bases for V and 4 bases for J; bases not matched to a gene: 10. Germline values: CDR1 KGHSH, CDR2 LQKENI. Here the CDR3 DNA reads TGTGCCAGCTCACATTCGACGGGACAGCCTAATCAGCCCCAGCATTTT. It codes for CASSHSTGQPNQPQHF.

This CDR3 is CAWSLGHAINQPQHF. The CDR3, as DNA: TGTGCCTGGAGTCTAGGACACGCAATCAATCAGCCCCAGCATTTT. This chain uses TRBV30 with TRBJ1-5, with TRBD1 as a possible D gene (5 bases). The CDR3 covers 15 residues. V was shortened by 2 bases and J by 3 bases, with 14 bases between the two germline ends. The germline V gene encodes CDR1 GTSNPN and CDR2 SVGIG (reference sequence).

The chain uses TRBV2 and TRBJ2-1, with D perhaps TRBD2 (7 bases). Per germline, CDR1 SNHLY and CDR2 FYNNEI. The CDR3 extends over 15 amino acids. Trimming cost V 7 bases and J 0 bases, with 13 bases left between them. The CDR3 nucleotides read TGTGCCAGCACGAACGGGGGGCCCTCCTACAATGAGCAGTTCTTC. Protein: CASTNGGPSYNEQFF.

The CDR3 nucleotides are TGTGCCAGCAGCCGACAGGGGAACACTGAAGCTTTCTTT. This codes for CASSRQGNTEAFF. This chain connects TRBV3-1 (or the pseudogene TRBV3-2) to TRBJ1-1, with TRBD1 matching over 7 bases. V dropped 4 bases and J dropped 1; count of bases not matched to a gene: 0. CDR3 length equals 13 residues. Germline V lookup: CDR1 LGHDT, CDR2 YNNKEL (reference sequence).

This chain links TRBV27 with TRBJ1-1; D remains unclear. Looked up from germline, CDR1 is MNHEY and CDR2 is SMNVEV (reference sequence). The CDR3 has 14 residues. Trimming shortened V by 2 bases and J by 0 bases, and 7 bases separated the two germline ends. The CDR3 loop reads CASSLVAVNTEAFF. The CDR3 nucleotides are TGTGCCAGCAGTTTAGTGGCTGTGAACACTGAAGCTTTCTTT.

The J gene is TRBJ2-7, the V gene TRBV14, with 11 bases fitting TRBD1. This CDR3 is built from 17 residues. Germline loops: CDR1 SGHDN, CDR2 FVKESK. V lost 0 bases to trimming and J lost 3 bases; unmatched junction nucleotides: 7. CDR3 loop: CASSQDLPGTGGYEQYF. In nucleotides, the CDR3 is TGTGCCAGCAGCCAAGATCTCCCCGGGACAGGGGGCTACGAGCAGTACTTC.

There are a few counts of this clone. The rearrangement uses TRBV13 and TRBJ1-1; TRBD1 is a possible D gene (6 bases). The length of the CDR3 is 16 residues. V dropped 0 bases and J dropped 1 base, with 12 bases sitting between them. Germline V gene lookup returns CDR1 PRHDT and CDR2 FYEKMQ (reference sequence). This CDR3 is CASSLGYGRGNTEAFF. In DNA form, the CDR3 reads TGTGCCAGCAGCTTAGGCTATGGCAGGGGGAACACTGAAGCTTTCTTT.

The J gene is TRBJ1-3, the V gene TRBV14, with D uncertain. V dropped 4 bases and J dropped 4 bases, with 11 bases sitting between them. Germline CDR1 SGHDN, CDR2 FVKESK. The CDR3 loop spans 14 amino acids. CDR3 sequence reads: CASSLGTGGNTIYF. The CDR3 DNA reads TGTGCCAGCAGCCTGGGAACGGGGGGAAACACCATATATTTT.

V is TRBV10-3 and J is TRBJ2-2; 11 bases map to TRBD1. CDR3 length: 16 amino acids. The ends lost 4 bases at V and 4 bases at J; junction bases unmatched: 5. The germline V gene has CDR1 ENHRY and CDR2 SYGVKD. CDR3 nucleotide sequence: TGTGCCATCAGTGTCCGGGACAGGGGGTCCACCGGGGAGCTGTTTTTT. Protein product: CAISVRDRGSTGELFF.

V usage is TRBV29-1 and J usage is TRBJ2-5; D gene ambiguous. Deletions cut 3 bases from V and 5 bases from J, with 7 bases between. Germline assignment: CDR1 SQVTM and CDR2 ANQGSEA. This CDR3 spans 11 amino acids. CDR3 nucleotide sequence: TGCAGCGTTGAGTTTGCGGAGACCCAGTACTTC. Amino acid sequence: CSVEFAETQYF.

The CDR3 coding sequence is TGCGCCAGCAGCCAAGAGGGCAGGGGGCAAGAGACCCAGTACTTC. Its protein product is CASSQEGRGQETQYF. The chain recombines TRBV4-1 with TRBJ2-5; TRBD1 matches at 7 bases. J was trimmed by 2 bases and V by 0 bases; bases with no gene match: 3. The CDR3 contains 15 residues. Germline V lookup: CDR1 MGHRA, CDR2 YSYEKL.

The V gene is TRBV4-3, the J gene TRBJ2-7; D gene ambiguous. Per germline, CDR1 LGHNA and CDR2 YSLEER. The CDR3 sequence is 15 residues long. Between the trimmed V and J ends, which lost 0 bases and 0 bases, there was a span of 9 bases. The CDR3 bases are TGCGCCAGCAGCCAAGACGGGTCAAGCTCCTACGAGCAGTACTTC. The encoded protein is CASSQDGSSSYEQYF.